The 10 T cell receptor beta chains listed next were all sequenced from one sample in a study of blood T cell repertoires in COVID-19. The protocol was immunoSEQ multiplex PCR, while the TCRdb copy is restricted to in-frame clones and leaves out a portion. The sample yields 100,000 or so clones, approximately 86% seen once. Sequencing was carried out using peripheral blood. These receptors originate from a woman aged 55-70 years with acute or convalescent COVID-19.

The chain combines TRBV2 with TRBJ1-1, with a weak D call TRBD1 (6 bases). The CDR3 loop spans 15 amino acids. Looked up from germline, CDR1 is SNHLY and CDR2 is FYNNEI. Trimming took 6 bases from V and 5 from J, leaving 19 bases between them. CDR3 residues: CASSQNRVVGTEAFF. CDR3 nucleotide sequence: TGTGCCAGCAGCCAGAACAGGGTCGTGGGAACTGAAGCTTTCTTT. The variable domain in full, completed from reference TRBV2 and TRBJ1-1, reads EPEVTQTPSHQVTQMGQEVILRCVPISNHLYFYWYRQILGQKVEFLVSFYNNEISEKSEIFDDQFSVERPDGSNFTLKIRSTKLEDSAMYFCASSQNRVVGTEAFFGQGTRLTVV.

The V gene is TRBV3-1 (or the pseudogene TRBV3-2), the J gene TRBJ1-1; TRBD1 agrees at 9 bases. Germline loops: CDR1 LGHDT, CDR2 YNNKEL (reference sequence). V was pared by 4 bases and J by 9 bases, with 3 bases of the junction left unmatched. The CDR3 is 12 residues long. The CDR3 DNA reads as TGTGCCAGCAGCCGCGGACAGGGGAAAGCTTTCTTT. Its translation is CASSRGQGKAFF.

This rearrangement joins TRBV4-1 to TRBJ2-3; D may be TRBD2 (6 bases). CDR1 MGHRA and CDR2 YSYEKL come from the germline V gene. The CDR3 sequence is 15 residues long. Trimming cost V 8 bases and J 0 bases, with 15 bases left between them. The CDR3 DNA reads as TGCGCCAGCCGCCGGCACAGCGGGAGCACAGATACGCAGTATTTT. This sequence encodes CASRRHSGSTDTQYF.

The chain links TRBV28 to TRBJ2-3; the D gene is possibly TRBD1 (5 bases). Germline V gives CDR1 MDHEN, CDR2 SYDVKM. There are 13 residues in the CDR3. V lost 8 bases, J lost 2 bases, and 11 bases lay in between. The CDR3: CASWGTFTDTQYF. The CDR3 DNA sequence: TGTGCCAGCTGGGGCACCTTCACAGATACGCAGTATTTT. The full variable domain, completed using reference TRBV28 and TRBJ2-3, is DVKVTQSSRYLVKRTGEKVFLECVQDMDHENMFWYRQDPGLGLRLIYFSYDVKMKEKGDIPEGYSVSREKKERFSLILESASTNQTSMYLCASWGTFTDTQYFGPGTRLTVL.

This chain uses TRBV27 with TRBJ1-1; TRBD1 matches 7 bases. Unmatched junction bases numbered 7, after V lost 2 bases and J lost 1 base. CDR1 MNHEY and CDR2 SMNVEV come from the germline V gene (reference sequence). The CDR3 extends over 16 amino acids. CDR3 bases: TGTGCCAGCAGTTTAGCTCCGACAGGGAGGAACACTGAAGCTTTCTTT. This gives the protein CASSLAPTGRNTEAFF.

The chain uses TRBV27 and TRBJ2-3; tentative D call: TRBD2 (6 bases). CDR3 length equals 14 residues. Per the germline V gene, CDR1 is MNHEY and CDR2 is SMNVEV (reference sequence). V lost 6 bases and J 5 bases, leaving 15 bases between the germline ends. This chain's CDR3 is CASSKTRRGDTQYF. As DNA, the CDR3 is TGTGCCAGCAGCAAAACTAGGAGGGGAGATACGCAGTATTTT.

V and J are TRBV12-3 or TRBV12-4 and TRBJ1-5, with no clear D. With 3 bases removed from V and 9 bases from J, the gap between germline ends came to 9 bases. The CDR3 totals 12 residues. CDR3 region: CASSFGDRPQHF. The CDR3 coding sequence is TGTGCCAGCAGTTTCGGGGATCGGCCCCAGCATTTT.

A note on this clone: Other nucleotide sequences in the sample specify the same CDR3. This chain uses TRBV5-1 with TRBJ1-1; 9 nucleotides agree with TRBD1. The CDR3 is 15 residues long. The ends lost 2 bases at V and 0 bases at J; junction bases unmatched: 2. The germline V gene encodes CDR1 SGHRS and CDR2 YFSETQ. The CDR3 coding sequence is TGCGCCAGCAGCTTAGGGACAGGGATGAACACTGAAGCTTTCTTT. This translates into CASSLGTGMNTEAFF.

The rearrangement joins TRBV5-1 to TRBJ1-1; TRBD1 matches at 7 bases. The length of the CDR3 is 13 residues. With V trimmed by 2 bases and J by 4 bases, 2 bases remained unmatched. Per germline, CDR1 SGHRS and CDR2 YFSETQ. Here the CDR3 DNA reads TGCGCCAGCAGCTTACAGGGGAGCACTGAAGCTTTCTTT. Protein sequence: CASSLQGSTEAFF.

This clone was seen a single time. CDR3: CASSKDTGGAGYTF. The CDR3 DNA is TGTGCCAGCAGCAAAGATACAGGGGGCGCGGGCTACACCTTC. The genes are TRBV21-1 and TRBJ1-2; the table's D call of TRBD1 was not tested on the DNA. TRBV21-1 counts as a pseudogene. This CDR3 is 14 amino acids long.